Listed below are T cell receptor beta chains from one sample, sequenced in a study of CD8 T cells in ankylosing spondylitis. TCRdb re-called the 5' RACE reads with MiXCR, one entry per CDR3 protein. The table lists approximately 290,000 distinct CDR3 sequences, under 25% of them singletons. The sample consisted of blood, either unsorted or a sorted T cell fraction (not recorded which). The source of these receptors is a female donor with ankylosing spondylitis or in good health (not recorded which). The CDR3 runs from the conserved cysteine through the conserved F or W. A D gene is named only where the DNA matches it firmly. Size values are once, few and many counts, or a class for expanded clones, and some rows have none.

cdr3_length: 15; clone_size: many; j_call: TRBJ2-5; v_call: TRBV12-3/TRBV12-4; d_call: TRBD1; cdr3_aa: CASGPGTGFGETQYF; cdr3_nt: TGTGCCAGCGGCCCCGGGACAGGGTTCGGAGAGACCCAGTACTTC
cdr3_length: 13; clone_size: many; j_call: TRBJ2-3; v_call: TRBV11-3; d_call: NA; cdr3_aa: CASSLGPTDTQYF; cdr3_nt: TGTGCCAGCAGCTTAGGGCCCACAGATACGCAGTATTTT
cdr3_length: 15; clone_size: NA; j_call: TRBJ2-7; v_call: TRBV7-2; d_call: TRBD1; cdr3_aa: CASSLVLQGADEQYF; cdr3_nt: TGTGCCAGCAGCTTAGTCTTACAGGGGGCCGACGAGCAGTACTTC
cdr3_length: 16; clone_size: NA; j_call: TRBJ2-1; v_call: TRBV6-5; d_call: TRBD2; cdr3_aa: CASSLGGAGGFNEQFF; cdr3_nt: TGTGCCAGCAGTTTGGGAGGGGCGGGAGGGTTCAATGAGCAGTTCTTC
cdr3_length: 14; clone_size: few; j_call: TRBJ1-3; v_call: TRBV10-3; d_call: TRBD1; cdr3_aa: CAISEGDSRNTIYF; cdr3_nt: TGTGCCATCAGTGAGGGGGACAGTAGAAACACCATATATTTT
cdr3_length: 16; clone_size: NA; j_call: TRBJ2-1; v_call: TRBV12-3/TRBV12-4; d_call: TRBD2; cdr3_aa: CASSLSYSGRANEQFF; cdr3_nt: TGTGCCAGCAGTTTATCTTATAGCGGGAGGGCCAATGAGCAGTTCTTC
cdr3_length: 16; clone_size: few; j_call: TRBJ2-2; v_call: TRBV5-1; d_call: NA; cdr3_aa: CASSSQTTTNTGELFF; cdr3_nt: TGCGCCAGCAGCTCCCAGACTACCACGAACACCGGGGAGCTGTTTTTT
cdr3_length: 16; clone_size: few; j_call: TRBJ2-4; v_call: TRBV7-2; d_call: NA; cdr3_aa: CASSRMGSLAKNIQYF; cdr3_nt: TGTGCCAGCAGCCGGATGGGGTCGCTAGCCAAAAACATTCAGTACTTC
cdr3_length: 16; clone_size: few; j_call: TRBJ2-5; v_call: TRBV28; d_call: NA; cdr3_aa: CASSAGRGPRQETQYF; cdr3_nt: TGTGCCAGCAGTGCGGGTCGGGGGCCGAGGCAAGAGACCCAGTACTTC
cdr3_length: 14; clone_size: NA; j_call: TRBJ2-1; v_call: TRBV30; d_call: TRBD2; cdr3_aa: CAWNKRELYNEQFF; cdr3_nt: TGTGCCTGGAACAAGCGGGAGCTCTACAATGAGCAGTTCTTC
cdr3_length: 15; clone_size: NA; j_call: TRBJ2-3; v_call: TRBV5-6; d_call: NA; cdr3_aa: CASSFVAVSTDTQYF; cdr3_nt: TGTGCCAGCAGCTTTGTAGCGGTTAGCACAGATACGCAGTATTTT
cdr3_length: 13; clone_size: few; j_call: TRBJ2-7; v_call: TRBV6-2/TRBV6-3; d_call: NA; cdr3_aa: CASSPTATYEQYF; cdr3_nt: TGTGCCAGCAGTCCTACGGCGACCTACGAGCAGTACTTC
cdr3_length: 14; clone_size: many; j_call: TRBJ2-1; v_call: TRBV7-2; d_call: NA; cdr3_aa: CASSLDSSYNEQFF; cdr3_nt: TGTGCCAGCAGCTTAGACTCATCCTACAATGAGCAGTTCTTC
cdr3_length: 15; clone_size: few; j_call: TRBJ1-5; v_call: TRBV6-2/TRBV6-3; d_call: TRBD1; cdr3_aa: CASSRGQGAQQPQHF; cdr3_nt: TGTGCCAGCAGTCGGGGACAGGGGGCACAGCAGCCCCAGCATTTT
cdr3_length: 14; clone_size: NA; j_call: TRBJ2-5; v_call: TRBV5-1; d_call: TRBD2; cdr3_aa: CASSLDSGQETQYF; cdr3_nt: TGCGCCAGCAGCTTGGATAGCGGGCAAGAGACCCAGTACTTC
cdr3_length: 16; clone_size: NA; j_call: TRBJ2-6; v_call: TRBV14; d_call: NA; cdr3_aa: CASSQERITGANVLTF; cdr3_nt: TGTGCCAGCAGCCAAGAGCGGATTACTGGGGCCAACGTCCTGACTTTC
cdr3_length: 13; clone_size: NA; j_call: TRBJ1-1; v_call: TRBV12-3/TRBV12-4; d_call: NA; cdr3_aa: CASTPNSVSEAFF; cdr3_nt: TGTGCCAGCACTCCAAACAGCGTTAGTGAAGCTTTCTTT
cdr3_length: 13; clone_size: NA; j_call: TRBJ2-5; v_call: TRBV7-8; d_call: TRBD2; cdr3_aa: CASRLAGRETQYF; cdr3_nt: TGTGCCAGCAGATTAGCGGGAAGGGAGACCCAGTACTTC
cdr3_length: 15; clone_size: NA; j_call: TRBJ2-7; v_call: TRBV7-2; d_call: NA; cdr3_aa: CASSLVGGAGREQYF; cdr3_nt: TGTGCCAGCAGCTTAGTGGGGGGAGCTGGTCGCGAGCAGTACTTC